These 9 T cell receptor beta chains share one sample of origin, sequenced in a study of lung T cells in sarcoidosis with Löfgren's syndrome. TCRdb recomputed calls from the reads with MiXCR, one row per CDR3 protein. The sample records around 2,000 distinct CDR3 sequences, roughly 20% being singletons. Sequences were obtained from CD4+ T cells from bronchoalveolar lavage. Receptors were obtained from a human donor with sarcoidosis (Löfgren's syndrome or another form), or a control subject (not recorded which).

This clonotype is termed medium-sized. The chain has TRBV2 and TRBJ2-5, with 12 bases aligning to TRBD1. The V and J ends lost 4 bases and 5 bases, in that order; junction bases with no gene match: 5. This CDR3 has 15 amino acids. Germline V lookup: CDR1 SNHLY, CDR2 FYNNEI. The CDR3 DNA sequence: TGTGCCAGCAGTGCGGGACAGGGGGCATTCGAGACCCAGTACTTC. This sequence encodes CASSAGQGAFETQYF.

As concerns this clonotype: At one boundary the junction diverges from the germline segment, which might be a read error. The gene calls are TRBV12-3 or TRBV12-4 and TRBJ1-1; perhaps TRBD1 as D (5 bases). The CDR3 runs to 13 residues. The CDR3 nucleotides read TGTGCCAGCAGACAGACAGAAAACACTGAAACTTTCTTT. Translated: CASRQTENTETFF.

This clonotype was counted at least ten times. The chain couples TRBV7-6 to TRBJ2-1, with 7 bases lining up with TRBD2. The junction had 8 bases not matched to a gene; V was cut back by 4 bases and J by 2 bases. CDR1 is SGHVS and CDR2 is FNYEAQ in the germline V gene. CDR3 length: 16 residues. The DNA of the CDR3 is TGTGCCAGCAGCTCCCGGCTAGCGGTGACCTACAATGAGCAGTTCTTC. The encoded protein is CASSSRLAVTYNEQFF. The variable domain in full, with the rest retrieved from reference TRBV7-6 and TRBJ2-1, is GAGVSQSPRYKVTKRGQDVALRCDPISGHVSLYWYRQALGQGPEFLTYFNYEAQQDKSGLPNDRFSAERPEGSISTLTIQRTEQRDSAMYRCASSSRLAVTYNEQFFGPGTRLTVL.

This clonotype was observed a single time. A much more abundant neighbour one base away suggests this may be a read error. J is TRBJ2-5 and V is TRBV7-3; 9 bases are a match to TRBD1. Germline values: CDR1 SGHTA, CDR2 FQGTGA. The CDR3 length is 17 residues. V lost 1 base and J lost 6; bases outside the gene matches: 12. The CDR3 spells CASSLRGTGWTQKTQYF. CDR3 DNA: TGTGCCAGCAGCTTAAGAGGGACAGGGTGGACACAAAAGACCCAGTACTTC.

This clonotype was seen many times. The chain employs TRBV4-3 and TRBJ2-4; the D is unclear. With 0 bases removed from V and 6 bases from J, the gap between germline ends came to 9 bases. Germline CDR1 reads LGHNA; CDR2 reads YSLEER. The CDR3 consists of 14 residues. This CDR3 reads CASSQERGSNIQYF. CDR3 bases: TGCGCCAGCAGCCAAGAGAGAGGCTCAAACATTCAGTACTTC.

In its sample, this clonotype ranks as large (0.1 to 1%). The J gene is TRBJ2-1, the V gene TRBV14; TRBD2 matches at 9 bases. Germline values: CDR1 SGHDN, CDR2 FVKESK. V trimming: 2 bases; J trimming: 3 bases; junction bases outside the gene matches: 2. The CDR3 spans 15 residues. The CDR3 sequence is CASSQLTSGYNEQFF. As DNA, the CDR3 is TGTGCCAGCAGCCAATTGACTAGCGGCTACAATGAGCAGTTCTTC.

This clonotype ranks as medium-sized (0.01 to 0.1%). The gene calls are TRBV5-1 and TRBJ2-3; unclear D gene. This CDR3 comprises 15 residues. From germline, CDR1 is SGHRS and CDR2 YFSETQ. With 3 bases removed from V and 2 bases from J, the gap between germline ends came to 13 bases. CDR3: CASSSGLTNTDTQYF. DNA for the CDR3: TGCGCCAGCAGCTCCGGGCTAACCAACACAGATACGCAGTATTTT.

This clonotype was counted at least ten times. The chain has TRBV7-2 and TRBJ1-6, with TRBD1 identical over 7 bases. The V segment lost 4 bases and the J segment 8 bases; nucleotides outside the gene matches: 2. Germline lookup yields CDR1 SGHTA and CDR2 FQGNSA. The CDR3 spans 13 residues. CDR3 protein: CASSWDRDSPLHF. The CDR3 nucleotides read TGTGCCAGCAGCTGGGACAGAGATTCACCCCTCCACTTT.

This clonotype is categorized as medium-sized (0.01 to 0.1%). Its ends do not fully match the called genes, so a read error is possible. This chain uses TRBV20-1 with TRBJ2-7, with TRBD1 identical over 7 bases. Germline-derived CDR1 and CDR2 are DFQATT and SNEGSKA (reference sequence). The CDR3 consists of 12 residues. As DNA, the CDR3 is TGCAGTGCTTCGGACAGGACGGATTCAACGGACTTC. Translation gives CSASDRTDSTDF.